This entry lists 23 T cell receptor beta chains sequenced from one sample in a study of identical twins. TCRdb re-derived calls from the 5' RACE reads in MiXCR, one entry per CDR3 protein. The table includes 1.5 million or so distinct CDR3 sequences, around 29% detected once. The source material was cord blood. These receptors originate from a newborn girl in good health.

CDR3 sequence reads: CASSVGPGTEGGYTF. The CDR3 DNA reads TGTGCCAGCAGCGTAGGTCCCGGGACCGAGGGTGGCTACACCTTC. The chain links TRBV9 to TRBJ1-2, with D tentatively TRBD1 (5 bases). The CDR3 is 15 amino acids. V was clipped by 0 bases and J by 7 bases, with 16 bases between them. CDR1 SGDLS and CDR2 YYNGEE come from the germline V gene.

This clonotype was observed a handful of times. CDR3 DNA sequence: TGTGCCAGCAGGCATAAACAGGGGGGGCCCTATGGCTACACCTTC. Translating gives CASRHKQGGPYGYTF. J is TRBJ1-2 and V is TRBV27, with 8 nucleotides matching TRBD1. Germline loops: CDR1 MNHEY, CDR2 SMNVEV (reference sequence). The CDR3 runs 15 residues. Trimming cost V 6 bases and J 4 bases; bases outside gene matches: 10.

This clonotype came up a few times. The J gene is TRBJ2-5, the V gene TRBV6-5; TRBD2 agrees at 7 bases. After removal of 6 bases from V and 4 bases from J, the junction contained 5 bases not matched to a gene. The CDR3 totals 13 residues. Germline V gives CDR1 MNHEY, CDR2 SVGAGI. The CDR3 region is CASSHGGIETQYF. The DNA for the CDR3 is TGTGCCAGCAGCCACGGGGGGATAGAGACCCAGTACTTC.

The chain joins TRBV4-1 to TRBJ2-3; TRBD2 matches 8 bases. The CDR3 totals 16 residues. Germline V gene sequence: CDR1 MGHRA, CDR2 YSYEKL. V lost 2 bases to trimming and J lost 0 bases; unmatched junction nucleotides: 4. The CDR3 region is CASSQSASGSTDTQYF. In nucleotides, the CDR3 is TGCGCCAGCAGCCAATCGGCTAGCGGGAGCACAGATACGCAGTATTTT.

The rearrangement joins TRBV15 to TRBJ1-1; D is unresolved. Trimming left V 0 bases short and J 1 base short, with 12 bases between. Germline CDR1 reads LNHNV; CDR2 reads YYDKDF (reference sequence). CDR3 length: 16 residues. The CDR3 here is CATSRDRRVQNTEAFF. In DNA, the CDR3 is TGTGCCACCAGCAGAGATCGCCGGGTCCAGAACACTGAAGCTTTCTTT.

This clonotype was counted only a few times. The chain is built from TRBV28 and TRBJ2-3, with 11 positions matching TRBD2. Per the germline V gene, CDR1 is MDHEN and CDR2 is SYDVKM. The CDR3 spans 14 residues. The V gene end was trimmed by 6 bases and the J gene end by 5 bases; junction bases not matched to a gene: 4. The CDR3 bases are TGTGCCAGCAGAAGCGGGACTAGCGGAGATACGCAGTATTTT. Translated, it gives CASRSGTSGDTQYF.

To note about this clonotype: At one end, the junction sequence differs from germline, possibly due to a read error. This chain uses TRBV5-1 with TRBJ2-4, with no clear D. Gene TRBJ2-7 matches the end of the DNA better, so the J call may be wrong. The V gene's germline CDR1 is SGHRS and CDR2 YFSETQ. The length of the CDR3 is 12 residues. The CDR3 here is CASGLGVHEQYF. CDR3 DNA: TGCGCCAGCGGCTTGGGCGTCCACGAGCAGTACTTC.

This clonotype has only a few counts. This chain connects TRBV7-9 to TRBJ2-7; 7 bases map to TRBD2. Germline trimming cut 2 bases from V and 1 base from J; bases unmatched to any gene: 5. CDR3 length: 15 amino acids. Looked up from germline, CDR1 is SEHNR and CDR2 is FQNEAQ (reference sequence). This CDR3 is CASSLPAGESYEQYF. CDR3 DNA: TGTGCCAGCAGCTTACCCGCGGGAGAGTCCTACGAGCAGTACTTC.

CDR3 sequence reads: CASSVRYTSTDTQYF. The CDR3 nucleotides are TGTGCCAGCAGCGTTAGGTATACTAGCACAGATACGCAGTATTTT. The chain combines TRBV9 with TRBJ2-3; D unresolved. The CDR3 extends over 15 amino acids. Trimming shortened V by 2 bases and J by 0 bases, and 10 bases separated the two germline ends. The germline CDR1 and CDR2 sequences are SGDLS and YYNGEE.

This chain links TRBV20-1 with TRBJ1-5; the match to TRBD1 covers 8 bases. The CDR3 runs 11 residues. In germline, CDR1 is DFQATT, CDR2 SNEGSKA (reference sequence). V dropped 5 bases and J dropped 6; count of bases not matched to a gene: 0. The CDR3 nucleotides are TGCAGTGCTGACAGGGGTCAGCCCCAGCATTTT. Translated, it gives CSADRGQPQHF.

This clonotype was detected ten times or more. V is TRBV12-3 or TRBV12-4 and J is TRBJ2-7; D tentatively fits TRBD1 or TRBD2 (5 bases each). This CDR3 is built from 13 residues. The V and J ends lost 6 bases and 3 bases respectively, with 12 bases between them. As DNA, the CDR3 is TGTGCCAGCAGCCCGGGACGGCACTACGAGCAGTACTTC. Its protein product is CASSPGRHYEQYF.

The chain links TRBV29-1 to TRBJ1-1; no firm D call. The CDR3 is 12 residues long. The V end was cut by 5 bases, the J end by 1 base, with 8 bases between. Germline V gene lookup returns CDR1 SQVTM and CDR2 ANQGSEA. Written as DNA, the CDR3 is TGCAGCGTTATACGGTCGAACACTGAAGCTTTCTTT. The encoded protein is CSVIRSNTEAFF.

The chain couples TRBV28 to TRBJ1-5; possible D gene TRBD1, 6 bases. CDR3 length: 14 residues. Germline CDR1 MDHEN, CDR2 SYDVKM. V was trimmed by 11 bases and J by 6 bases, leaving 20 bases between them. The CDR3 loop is CAPTRGRGRQPQHF. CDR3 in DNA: TGTGCCCCCACCCGAGGCAGGGGACGTCAGCCCCAGCATTTT.

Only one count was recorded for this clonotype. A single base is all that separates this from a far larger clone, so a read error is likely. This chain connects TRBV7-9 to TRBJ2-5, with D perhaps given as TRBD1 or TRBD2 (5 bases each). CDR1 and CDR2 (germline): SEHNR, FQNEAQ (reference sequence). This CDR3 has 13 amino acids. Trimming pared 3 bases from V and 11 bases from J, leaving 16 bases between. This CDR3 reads CASSFGASYGQYF. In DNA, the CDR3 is TGTGCCAGCAGCTTCGGGGCCTCCTACGGGCAGTACTTC.

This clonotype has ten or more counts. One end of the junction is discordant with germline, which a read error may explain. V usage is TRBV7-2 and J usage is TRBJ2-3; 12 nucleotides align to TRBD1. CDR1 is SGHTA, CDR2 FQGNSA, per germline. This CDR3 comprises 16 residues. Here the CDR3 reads CASSLGDRGRTDTQYF. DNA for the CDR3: TGCGCCAGCAGCTTGGGGGACAGGGGGCGCACAGATACGCAGTATTTT.

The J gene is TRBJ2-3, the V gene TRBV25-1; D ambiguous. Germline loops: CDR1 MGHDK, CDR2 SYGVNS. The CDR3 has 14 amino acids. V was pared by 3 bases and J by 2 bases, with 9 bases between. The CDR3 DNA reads TGTGCCAGCAGTGATATAGGCTTCACAGATACGCAGTATTTT. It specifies CASSDIGFTDTQYF.

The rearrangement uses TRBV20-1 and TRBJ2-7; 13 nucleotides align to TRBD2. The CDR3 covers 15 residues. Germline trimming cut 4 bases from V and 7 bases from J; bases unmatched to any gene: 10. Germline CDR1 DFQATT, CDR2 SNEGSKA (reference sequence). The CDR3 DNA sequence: TGCAGTGCTACCACCGGGACTAGCGGGGTGGATGAGCAGTACTTC. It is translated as CSATTGTSGVDEQYF.

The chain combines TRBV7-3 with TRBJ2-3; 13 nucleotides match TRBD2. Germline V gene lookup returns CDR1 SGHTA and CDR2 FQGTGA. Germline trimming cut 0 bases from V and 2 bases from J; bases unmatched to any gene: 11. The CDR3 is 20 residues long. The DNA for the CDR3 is TGTGCCAGCAGCTTAACGAGACCGGGACTAGCGGGACCCTTCACAGATACGCAGTATTTT. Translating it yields CASSLTRPGLAGPFTDTQYF.

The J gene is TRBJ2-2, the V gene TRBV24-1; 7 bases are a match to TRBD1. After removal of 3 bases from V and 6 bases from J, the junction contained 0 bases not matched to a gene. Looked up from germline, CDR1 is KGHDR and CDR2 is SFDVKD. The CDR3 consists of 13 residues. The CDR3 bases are TGTGCCACCAGTGATCAGGGGGCCGGGGAGCTGTTTTTT. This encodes CATSDQGAGELFF.

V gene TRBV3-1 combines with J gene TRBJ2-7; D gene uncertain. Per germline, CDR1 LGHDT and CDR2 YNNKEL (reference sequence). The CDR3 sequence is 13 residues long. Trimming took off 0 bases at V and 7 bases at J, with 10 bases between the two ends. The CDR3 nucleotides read TGTGCCAGCAGCCAAGATTGGGCGGATGAGCAGTACTTC. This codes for CASSQDWADEQYF.

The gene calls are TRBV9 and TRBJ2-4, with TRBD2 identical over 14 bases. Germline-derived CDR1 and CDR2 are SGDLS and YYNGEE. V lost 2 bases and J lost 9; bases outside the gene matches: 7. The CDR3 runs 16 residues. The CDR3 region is CASSVGGLAGDPIQYF. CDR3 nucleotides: TGTGCCAGCAGCGTGGGGGGACTAGCGGGAGATCCCATTCAGTACTTC. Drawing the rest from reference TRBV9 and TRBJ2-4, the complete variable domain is DSGVTQTPKHLITATGQRVTLRCSPRSGDLSVYWYQQSLDQGLQFLIQYYNGEERAKGNILERFSAQQFPDLHSELNLSSLELGDSALYFCASSVGGLAGDPIQYFGAGTRLSVL.

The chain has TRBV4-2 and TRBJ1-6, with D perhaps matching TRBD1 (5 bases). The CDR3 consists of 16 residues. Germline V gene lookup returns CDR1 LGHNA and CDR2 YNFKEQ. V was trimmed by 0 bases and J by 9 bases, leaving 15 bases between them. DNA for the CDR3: TGTGCCAGCAGCCAAGATCTATCGGGGGGAGGTTCACCCCTCCACTTT. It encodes CASSQDLSGGGSPLHF.

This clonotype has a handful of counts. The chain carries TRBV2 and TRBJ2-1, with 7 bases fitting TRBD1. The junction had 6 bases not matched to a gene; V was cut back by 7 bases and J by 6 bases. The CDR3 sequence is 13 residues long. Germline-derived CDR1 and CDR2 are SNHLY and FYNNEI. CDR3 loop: CASTRQGGNEQFF. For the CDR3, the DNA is TGTGCCAGCACCCGACAGGGCGGCAATGAGCAGTTCTTC. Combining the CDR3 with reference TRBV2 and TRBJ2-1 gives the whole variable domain EPEVTQTPSHQVTQMGQEVILRCVPISNHLYFYWYRQILGQKVEFLVSFYNNEISEKSEIFDDQFSVERPDGSNFTLKIRSTKLEDSAMYFCASTRQGGNEQFFGPGTRLTVL.